Shown below are 13 T cell receptor beta chains from a single sample sequenced in a study of T cells in Graves' hyperthyroidism and ophthalmopathy. Amplified TCR beta CDR3 regions came from RNA transcripts. First-round RT-PCR of the TCR CDR3 relied on the HTBI primer set. TCRdb processed the multiplex PCR reads anew with MiXCR; each CDR3 protein has one entry. The table lists over 500,000 distinct CDR3 sequences, about 15% of them singletons, with about 31% in the top ten. The sample comprised blood. The receptors were sampled from a woman in her 30s with Graves' ophthalmopathy.

This clonotype came up many times. V usage is TRBV30 and J usage is TRBJ2-7; D not certain. The CDR3 length is 12 residues. Germline CDR1 reads GTSNPN; CDR2 reads SVGIG (reference sequence). Trimming pared 0 bases from V and 3 bases from J, leaving 6 bases between. The CDR3 reads CAWSVTSYEQYF. The CDR3 DNA sequence: TGTGCCTGGAGTGTAACGAGCTACGAGCAGTACTTC.

This clonotype was counted at least ten times. The chain employs TRBV30 and TRBJ2-2; 7 nucleotides match TRBD2. With 1 base clipped from V and 7 bases from J, the junction kept 6 bases outside the gene matches. The germline gives CDR1 GTSNPN, CDR2 SVGIG (reference sequence). CDR3 length: 14 amino acids. Written as DNA, the CDR3 is TGTGCCTGGAGTGCCCGTGGGGGGGTCGGGGAGCTGTTTTTT. Amino acid sequence: CAWSARGGVGELFF.

The sample holds many counts of this clonotype. The chain is built from TRBV12-3 or TRBV12-4 and TRBJ1-1; TRBD1 might be the D (6 bases). The CDR3 sequence is 16 residues long. The V end was cut by 5 bases, the J end by 0 bases, with 16 bases between. The CDR3 spells CASSPRRGRMNTEAFF. The CDR3 nucleotides are TGTGCCAGCAGTCCCCGTCGGGGGCGCATGAACACTGAAGCTTTCTTT.

This clonotype was picked up many times. V and J are TRBV5-1 and TRBJ2-2, with 13 bases identical to TRBD2. This CDR3 is built from 18 residues. Germline lookup yields CDR1 SGHRS and CDR2 YFSETQ. Trimming cost V 4 bases and J 2 bases; bases outside gene matches: 8. CDR3: CASSLLGLAGDNTGELFF. The CDR3, as DNA: TGCGCCAGCAGCCTACTTGGACTAGCGGGAGATAACACCGGGGAGCTGTTTTTT. Looking up the rest from reference TRBV5-1 and TRBJ2-2 gives the full variable domain: KAGVTQTPRYLIKTRGQQVTLSCSPISGHRSVSWYQQTPGQGLQFLFEYFSETQRNKGNFPGRFSGRQFSNSRSEMNVSTLELGDSALYLCASSLLGLAGDNTGELFFGEGSRLTVL.

This clonotype has just a few counts. The chain uses TRBV9 and TRBJ2-2; 14 bases line up with TRBD2. V shed 4 bases, J shed 6 bases, and the junction held 5 bases outside the gene matches. Germline V gene data show CDR1 as SGDLS and CDR2 as YYNGEE. The CDR3 is 16 residues long. As DNA, the CDR3 is TGTGCCAGCAGCAACCGACTAGCGGGAGGGGCCGGGGAGCTGTTTTTT. Its protein is CASSNRLAGGAGELFF.

This chain connects TRBV9 to TRBJ1-6; D gene uncertain. CDR3 size: 14 residues. Germline V gene data show CDR1 as SGDLS and CDR2 as YYNGEE. With 0 bases removed from V and 6 bases from J, the gap between germline ends came to 7 bases. CDR3 sequence: CASSVGQLNSPLHF. For the CDR3, the DNA is TGTGCCAGCAGCGTAGGGCAGCTTAATTCACCCCTCCACTTT.

Ten or more counts support this clonotype. The genes are TRBV3-1 and TRBJ1-4; 7 nucleotides agree with TRBD1. The CDR3 totals 15 residues. Germline trimming cut 4 bases from V and 5 bases from J; bases unmatched to any gene: 7. Looked up from germline, CDR1 is LGHDT and CDR2 is YNNKEL (reference sequence). The CDR3 region is CASSLAGGGNEKLFF. The CDR3 DNA reads as TGTGCCAGCAGCCTGGCAGGGGGGGGCAATGAAAAACTGTTTTTT.

This clonotype has at least ten counts. The chain recombines TRBV2 with TRBJ2-1; 7 bases are shared with TRBD1. J lost 2 bases, V lost 7 bases, and 5 bases had no gene match. There are 14 residues in the CDR3. Germline V gene lookup returns CDR1 SNHLY and CDR2 FYNNEI. The CDR3 coding sequence is TGTGCCAGCATTTCGACAGGGACCTACAATGAGCAGTTCTTC. Residues: CASISTGTYNEQFF.

This clonotype showed up many times. The chain employs TRBV20-1 and TRBJ1-2; 7 positions agree with TRBD1. Germline CDR1 DFQATT, CDR2 SNEGSKA (reference sequence). The CDR3 runs 13 residues. Trimming cost V 6 bases and J 1 base; bases outside gene matches: 5. As DNA, the CDR3 is TGCAGTGCCACGACAGGGAGTAACTATGGCTACACCTTC. Protein: CSATTGSNYGYTF.

The chain employs TRBV5-8 and TRBJ2-4, with 7 bases identical to TRBD1. The CDR3 spans 12 residues. Per germline, CDR1 SGHTS and CDR2 YDEGEE. Germline trimming cut 5 bases from V and 6 bases from J; bases unmatched to any gene: 2. The DNA for the CDR3 is TGTGCCAGCAGATGGGACAGAAACATTCAGTACTTC. This sequence encodes CASRWDRNIQYF.

This chain links TRBV28 with TRBJ2-5; the match to TRBD2 covers 14 bases. The length of the CDR3 is 18 residues. Trimming cost V 3 bases and J 3 bases; bases outside gene matches: 9. Germline V gene data show CDR1 as MDHEN and CDR2 as SYDVKM. The CDR3 region is CASSFTGLAGVVEETQYF. In DNA, the CDR3 is TGTGCCAGCAGTTTTACGGGACTAGCGGGAGTTGTCGAAGAGACCCAGTACTTC. The full variable domain, rest sourced from reference TRBV28 and TRBJ2-5, is DVKVTQSSRYLVKRTGEKVFLECVQDMDHENMFWYRQDPGLGLRLIYFSYDVKMKEKGDIPEGYSVSREKKERFSLILESASTNQTSMYLCASSFTGLAGVVEETQYFGPGTRLLVL.

The rearrangement joins TRBV29-1 to TRBJ2-1; 9 positions agree with TRBD1. CDR1 is SQVTM, CDR2 ANQGSEA, per germline. The ends lost 5 bases at V and 3 bases at J; junction bases unmatched: 11. The CDR3 totals 16 residues. The CDR3 sequence is CSVPGSDRGIYNEQFF. DNA of the CDR3: TGCAGCGTTCCTGGGTCCGACAGGGGGATCTACAATGAGCAGTTCTTC.

This chain uses TRBV5-1 with TRBJ2-5, with TRBD2 matching 11 bases. V lost 0 bases and J lost 4; bases outside the gene matches: 11. The germline V gene has CDR1 SGHRS and CDR2 YFSETQ. This CDR3 has 18 residues. CDR3 sequence (DNA): TGCGCCAGCAGCTTGGCCGGGACTAGCGGTGCTGGGGGAGAGACCCAGTACTTC. Translation: CASSLAGTSGAGGETQYF.